The T cell receptor beta chain under discussion was sequenced for a study of beta chain features in type 1 diabetes. V lost 5 bases, J lost 9 bases, and 11 bases lay in between. The germline gives CDR1 LNHDA, CDR2 SQIVND (reference sequence). This CDR3 region has 13 residues. The isolated RNA, all of it, was reverse transcribed, so expressed TCRB transcripts were what got sequenced. Here immunoSEQ multiplex PCR was the method, and the copy in TCRdb shows in-frame clones only, minus some. The sample carries 130,000 to 150,000 clones, roughly a tenth recorded once. The TCR sequence derives from a man younger than 35 in good health. Sequencing used naive CD4+ T cells from blood. This chain uses TRBV19 with TRBJ1-6; D is unclear. CDR3 nucleotides: TGTGCCAGTAGTGCTTCGACATTTTCACCCCTCCACTTT. It yields the protein CASSASTFSPLHF. Supplemented by reference TRBV19 and TRBJ1-6, the full variable domain reads DGGITQSPKYLFRKEGQNVTLSCEQNLNHDAMYWYRQDPGQGLRLIYYSQIVNDFQKGDIAEGYSVSREKKESFPLTVTSAQKNPTAFYLCASSASTFSPLHFGNGTRLTVT.